The present TCR beta chain was sequenced within a study of shared clonotypes between healthy human individuals (dated by TCRdb to 2020 to 2021). Concerning the study at large: The cohort included a few men and two women between 18 and 49 years of age. For each donor, CD4 naive and CD4 memory were each given three plates, CD8 naive was given two plates, and CD8 memory was given one plate. To estimate repertoire size and how much clonotypes are shared between individuals, the study performed deep sequencing of blood TCR repertoires from a handful of healthy adults. Libraries were prepared and TCR repertoires were sequenced by different laboratories using diverse techniques, in order to increase sequencing depth and limit assay-specific biases. Leukapheresis yielded between about 0.94 and 9.5 billion PBMCs per donor.

On this clone: The clone's antigen remains unknown. Qualities for individual bases were not recorded, and no much larger clone is one base off.

CD8 naive samples consisted of CD45RO-negative cells that were positively selected for CCR7, yielding a CD45RA+CCR7+ population without TemRA cells. The donors were healthy, HIV-negative adults with no recently reported acute infections or vaccinations. Only Caucasian adults living in Nashville, Tennessee, USA were represented among the donors. After blood collection by leukapheresis, PBMCs were isolated using Ficoll-Histopaque density gradient centrifugation and then cryopreserved in the vapor phase of liquid nitrogen. Purity and quantity of every magnetically sorted T cell population were checked by analytical flow cytometry. From each sorted fraction, genomic DNA was isolated and quantified by UV absorbance on a Nanodrop 2000c. There are 14 amino acids in the CDR3, from cysteine to phenylalanine inclusive. Only the CDR3 part of the read is kept: 42 bases, read in frame from the first base. CDR1 SNHLY and CDR2 FYNNEI are derived from the germline V gene. V is trimmed back by 11 bases and J by 3 bases, and the junction contains 9 bases that no gene match accounts for.

Paper-wide results and their limitations: Based on pairwise subsampling, the degree of clonotype sharing among donors was expected to be affected by sequencing depth. Compared with non-shared clonotypes, the clonotypes found in all four sorted-subset donors had higher generation probabilities. The genetic and exposure-history diversity represented was limited by the small number of donors. Estimated clonotype richness was generally larger for naive than for memory subsets. When several donors were compared, the shared fraction of clonotypes was approximately 5% for naive CD4, approximately 3.5% for naive CD8, 2% to 2.5% for memory CD4, and 0.35% to 0.5% for memory CD8. Incomplete sequencing was indicated by rarefaction of sorted-subset datasets, despite the large sequencing depth. Sampling was restricted to blood, and TCR repertoires in tissues likely differ from the TCR repertoires found in blood.

Using the deep immunoSEQ assay, TCR CDR3 regions were amplified from genomic DNA by multiplex PCR. For each cell subset, the extracted genomic DNA was distributed evenly across all wells of several immunoSEQ 96-well plates, and each plate served as one replicate. For sorted subsets, about 210 ng of genomic DNA, equivalent to roughly 33,000 T cell genomes, went into each replicate PCR. The purified libraries were quantified using a Qubit 3.0 fluorometer, sized with a Bioanalyzer 2100, and then quantified again using the KAPA Library Quantification kit. Every immunoSEQ 96-well plate was sequenced on a separate single-read 150-cycle Illumina NextSeq 550 flow cell. The original methods were these. The immunoSEQ output contained only junctional sequences without quality scores, so filtering could not match that applied to full-length reads. Sequences were annotated with PyIR, a Python wrapper for IgBLAST v1.9, and V/J genes and CDR3 were assigned using IMGT germline references. Reads with weak V/J assignments (E-value above 1e-6), missing CDR3, stop codons, out-of-frame junctions, or ambiguous translated residues were removed. V3J clonotypes were defined as sequences sharing an identical inferred V gene, J gene, and CDR3 amino acid sequence. To compute the percentage overlap between repertoires, the number of shared unique clonotypes was divided by the size of the smaller repertoire. Repertoire richness was assessed with RTK rarefaction, the Chao1 estimator, and Recon v2.1 estimates of unobserved clonotypes. OLGA was used to compute generation probabilities for all TCRbeta clonotypes that the gDNA method yielded from a handful of donors. TCRdb re-hosts the immuneACCESS table, in-frame sequences only. Its copies lack some clones; in the studies checked, an unresolved V gene accounts for under half of them, and the cause for the rest is not known. That table is the source of V, J and clone size, and D and trimming were worked out from the DNA. The sample data list approximately 740,000 clones, and around 93% of these were observed just once. Approximately 25% of the sample comes from the top ten.

The V and J segments used are TRBV2 and TRBJ2-2; TRBD2 aligns with 7 central bases. The sample comprised naive CD8+ T cells sorted from blood. Interpreted using the paper, the cell subset or site label stands for: CD45RA+CCR7+. The TCR originated in a man aged 25 to 45 in good health. CDR3 region: CAVGRETDTGELFF. The DNA reads as follows: TGTGCCGTCGGGCGGGAGACGGACACCGGGGAGCTGTTTTTT.